The clone carrying this T cell receptor beta chain was seen more than once but under ten times. Its antigen is not known. The data derive from a study of post-analysis software for immune sequencing data. CDR3 length: 13 amino acids. V dropped 3 bases and J dropped 7 bases, with 10 bases sitting between them. Germline V gene lookup returns CDR1 LNHDA and CDR2 SQIVND (reference sequence). The authors incorporated unique molecular identifiers into the TCR beta cDNA libraries. TCRdb reanalysed the PCR reads using MiXCR and keeps one entry per CDR3 protein. Found here are approximately 260,000 distinct CDR3 sequences, about 40% of them singletons; the top ten hold under 5.5%. Study-level points and caveats: A handful of TRBV segments were significantly more frequent in patients than in controls. TRBV5-6, TRBV5-1 and TRBV20-1 were among these segments.

Sequencing input: blood. The clonotype was recovered from a girl aged 10 to 17 with multiple sclerosis. This sequence joins TRBV19 and TRBJ2-1; D perhaps matches TRBD1 (5 bases). CDR3 amino acids: CASSMSPGNEQFF. The CDR3 DNA follows: TGTGCCAGTAGTATGTCCCCAGGGAATGAGCAGTTCTTC.